Presented here are 25 T cell receptor beta chains from one specimen sequenced in a study of CD8+ T cells in alopecia areata. RNA, once extracted, was reverse transcribed into cDNA for use as the sequencing template. Some clones are missing from TCRdb's copy, which holds only in-frame ones; the method was immunoSEQ multiplex PCR. The data contain roughly 100,000 clones, approximately 60% of them seen just once; the ten biggest clones take up around 16%. This sample's treatment: oral pan-JAK inhibitor, 5-10 mg twice daily. This specimen consisted of CD8+ T cells sorted from blood, obtained at week 4, from a patient treated with tofacitinib. The receptors derive from a human donor with alopecia areata.

The V call is TRBV4-3, the J call TRBJ2-1; 7 nucleotides match TRBD2. Germline V gives CDR1 LGHNA, CDR2 YSLEER. Unmatched junction bases numbered 2, after V lost 1 base and J lost 8 bases. The CDR3 spans 13 residues. CDR3 amino acids: CASSQAGGDEQFF. CDR3 DNA: TGCGCCAGCAGCCAAGCTGGGGGGGATGAGCAGTTCTTC.

The J gene is TRBJ2-2, the V gene TRBV6-5; D may correspond to TRBD1 or TRBD2 (5 bases each). The CDR3 is made up of 14 amino acids. V lost 6 bases and J 8 bases, leaving 16 bases between the germline ends. Germline CDR1 reads MNHEY; CDR2 reads SVGAGI. DNA of the CDR3: TGTGCCAGCAGCAATCGAGGGGTTTGGGGGGAGCTGTTTTTT. This encodes CASSNRGVWGELFF.

The genes are TRBV6-1 and TRBJ2-5; either TRBD1 or TRBD2 may fit D (5 bases each). This CDR3 spans 18 amino acids. With 0 bases removed from V and 1 base from J, the gap between germline ends came to 18 bases. Germline CDR1 is MNHNS and CDR2 is SASEGT. Here the CDR3 DNA reads TGTGCCAGCAGTGAAGCGTGGACGCCCCTGGGGGTCCAAGAGACCCAGTACTTC. It yields the protein CASSEAWTPLGVQETQYF.

The chain couples TRBV2 to TRBJ1-1, with 9 bases identical to TRBD1. The CDR3 length is 14 residues. The germline CDR1 and CDR2 sequences are SNHLY and FYNNEI. Trimming took 5 bases from V and 5 from J; bases not matched to a gene: 6. Here the CDR3 reads CASSSTGGGTEAFF. DNA for the CDR3: TGTGCCAGCAGTTCCACAGGGGGCGGGACTGAAGCTTTCTTT.

This sequence joins TRBV30 and TRBJ1-2; no definite D call. V lost 6 bases to trimming and J lost 4 bases, with 6 bases between them. Germline-derived CDR1 and CDR2 are GTSNPN and SVGIG (reference sequence). CDR3 length: 10 amino acids. CDR3 residues: CACEAYGYTF. CDR3 nucleotide sequence: TGTGCCTGCGAGGCCTATGGCTACACCTTC.

The genes are TRBV2 and TRBJ2-6, with 8 bases that match TRBD1. This CDR3 has 15 amino acids. CDR1 is SNHLY, CDR2 FYNNEI, per germline. V gave up 5 bases and J gave up 0 bases; unmatched junction bases: 0. The CDR3 loop is CASSTGGSGANVLTF. In DNA, the CDR3 is TGTGCCAGCAGTACAGGGGGCTCTGGGGCCAACGTCCTGACTTTC.

Points on this clone: An end of the junction does not agree with germline; a read error may underlie this. The chain links TRBV10-3 to TRBJ1-5; 7 bases align to TRBD1. CDR1 is ENHRY, CDR2 SYGVKD, per germline. The CDR3 is 16 amino acids. The CDR3 DNA sequence: TGTGCCAGCAGTGAAGCAGCAGGGGGTGGCAATCAGCCCCAGCATTTT. It specifies CASSEAAGGGNQPQHF.

The chain has TRBV7-9 and TRBJ2-7, with a tentative D call TRBD2 (6 bases). This CDR3 has 15 residues. Trimming took 1 base from V and 2 from J, leaving 12 bases between them. Germline V CDR1 and CDR2: SEHNR, FQNEAQ (reference sequence). CDR3 residues: CASSLVSGTAYEQYF. CDR3 DNA: TGTGCCAGCAGCTTAGTTAGCGGAACCGCCTACGAGCAGTACTTC.

The rearrangement uses TRBV9 and TRBJ1-1, with 7 bases matching TRBD1. From germline, CDR1 is SGDLS and CDR2 YYNGEE. The CDR3 covers 14 residues. V gave up 2 bases and J gave up 4 bases; unmatched junction bases: 5. CDR3 bases: TGTGCCAGCAGCGTCTCAGGGGGAGTCACTGAAGCTTTCTTT. Residues: CASSVSGGVTEAFF.

This chain links TRBV7-8 with TRBJ2-1; no reliable D call. Germline CDR1 and CDR2: SGHVS and FQNEAQ. The CDR3 has 15 amino acids. The V gene lost 1 base and the J gene lost 4 bases, with 11 bases spanning the gap. Here the CDR3 reads CASSLESRQYNEQFF. CDR3 bases: TGTGCCAGCAGCTTAGAGTCACGGCAGTACAATGAGCAGTTCTTC.

This chain links TRBV2 with TRBJ2-7, with a tentative D call TRBD2 (6 bases). The CDR3 loop spans 14 amino acids. Per germline, CDR1 SNHLY and CDR2 FYNNEI. V was clipped by 6 bases and J by 8 bases, with 20 bases between them. The CDR3 bases are TGTGCCAGCAGACCGGGACTTTTCCTCATGAAGCAGTACTTC. It translates to CASRPGLFLMKQYF.

The chain employs TRBV28 and TRBJ1-2; 8 bases are shared with TRBD1. Germline-derived CDR1 and CDR2 are MDHEN and SYDVKM. The length of the CDR3 is 13 residues. The J segment lost 4 bases and the V segment lost 6 bases, leaving 4 bases of the junction unmatched. The CDR3, as DNA: TGTGCCAGCAGACCGACAGGGGCCTATGGCTACACCTTC. It translates to CASRPTGAYGYTF.

The J gene is TRBJ2-2, the V gene TRBV30; D remains ambiguous. The CDR3 covers 13 residues. The germline gives CDR1 GTSNPN, CDR2 SVGIG (reference sequence). V shed 5 bases and J shed 0 bases, with 7 bases lying between them. The CDR3 bases are TGTGCCTGGGCCCGACCGAACACCGGGGAGCTGTTTTTT. Encoded protein: CAWARPNTGELFF.

In this sample, this clone turned up a few times. The chain recombines TRBV30 with TRBJ1-5, with D possibly matching TRBD1 (5 bases). The CDR3 sequence is 14 residues long. Germline CDR1 reads GTSNPN; CDR2 reads SVGIG (reference sequence). The V end lost 1 base, the J end lost 1 base, and 8 bases lay between the germline ends. The CDR3 reads CAWSAGHSNQPQHF. The DNA for the CDR3 is TGTGCCTGGAGTGCAGGACACAGCAATCAGCCCCAGCATTTT.

V and J are TRBV30 and TRBJ2-7; D is possibly TRBD1 or TRBD2 (5 bases each). The germline V gene has CDR1 GTSNPN and CDR2 SVGIG (reference sequence). The CDR3 runs 13 residues. The V gene lost 1 base and the J gene lost 7 bases, with 14 bases spanning the gap. The CDR3 protein is CAWSATGPLEQYF. The CDR3 nucleotides read TGTGCCTGGAGTGCGACGGGGCCCCTGGAGCAGTACTTC.

The J gene is TRBJ1-1, the V gene TRBV25-1; D is ambiguous. Looked up from germline, CDR1 is MGHDK and CDR2 is SYGVNS. This CDR3 has 16 amino acids. Between the trimmed V and J ends, which lost 4 bases and 0 bases, there was a span of 15 bases. The DNA of the CDR3 is TGTGCCAGCAGTGGAAAGGGCAGCCCATTGAACACTGAAGCTTTCTTT. The encoded protein is CASSGKGSPLNTEAFF.

With regard to this clone: The same CDR3 also results from other DNA sequences found in this sample. The chain joins TRBV29-1 to TRBJ2-7; D uncertain. The CDR3 totals 11 residues. Germline V gene sequence: CDR1 SQVTM, CDR2 ANQGSEA. Trimming cost V 0 bases and J 1 base, with 1 base left between them. The CDR3 nucleotides read TGCAGCGTTGAAGATTCCTACGAGCAGTACTTC. Translating it yields CSVEDSYEQYF.

V gene TRBV29-1 combines with J gene TRBJ1-2; maybe TRBD1 (6 bases). V was shortened by 3 bases and J by 5 bases, with 13 bases between the two germline ends. From germline, CDR1 is SQVTM and CDR2 ANQGSEA. The CDR3 runs 13 residues. The CDR3 region has the DNA TGCAGCGTTGAGCCGGACAGTTCATATGGCTACACCTTC. It specifies CSVEPDSSYGYTF.

A single count supports this clone. The CDR3 DNA follows: TGTGCCAGCAGCCCCCAGGGGGGGAACACCGGGGAGCTGTTTTTT. As protein: CASSPQGGNTGELFF. J is TRBJ2-2 and V is TRBV5-6; D is perhaps TRBD1 (7 bases). Trimming stripped 4 bases from V and 1 base from J, with 11 bases between. The CDR3 has 15 amino acids. The germline CDR1 and CDR2 sequences are SGHDT and YYEEEE.

The chain has TRBV7-6 and TRBJ2-1; a weak D match, TRBD1 (5 bases). V lost 5 bases, J lost 3 bases, and 14 bases lay in between. CDR3 size: 15 residues. Germline values: CDR1 SGHVS, CDR2 FNYEAQ. CDR3 protein: CASSPLGENYNEQFF. As DNA, the CDR3 is TGTGCCAGCAGCCCGCTAGGGGAAAACTACAATGAGCAGTTCTTC.

V gene TRBV4-1 combines with J gene TRBJ2-7; possibly TRBD2 for D (5 bases). The germline V gene has CDR1 MGHRA and CDR2 YSYEKL. CDR3 length: 14 residues. V shed 1 base and J shed 4 bases, with 11 bases lying between them. The CDR3 is CASSQVAAGYEQYF. The CDR3 bases are TGCGCCAGCAGCCAAGTTGCGGCGGGTTACGAGCAGTACTTC.

The CDR3: CASSQPRGQAQGHEQYF. CDR3 nucleotides: TGTGCCAGCAGCCAACCCAGGGGGCAGGCCCAAGGGCACGAGCAGTACTTC. The rearrangement joins TRBV7-8 to TRBJ2-7; the match to TRBD1 covers 8 bases. The CDR3 is 17 residues long. Germline assignment: CDR1 SGHVS and CDR2 FQNEAQ. J lost 5 bases, V lost 5 bases, and 17 bases had no gene match.

The J gene is TRBJ1-2, the V gene TRBV2; 10 nucleotides match TRBD1. The CDR3 runs to 16 residues. V was pared by 11 bases and J by 4 bases, with 16 bases of the junction left unmatched. Germline lookup yields CDR1 SNHLY and CDR2 FYNNEI. CDR3 sequence (DNA): TGTGCCTTATCAGGGTGGCGGGACAGGGGAATCTATGGCTACACCTTC. It yields the protein CALSGWRDRGIYGYTF.

The J gene is TRBJ2-1, the V gene TRBV4-1, with D possibly TRBD1 on 5 matching bases. CDR1 and CDR2 from the germline V gene are MGHRA and YSYEKL. The CDR3 extends over 14 amino acids. Between the trimmed V and J ends, which lost 7 bases and 1 base, there was a span of 11 bases. The CDR3 bases are TGCGCCAGCAAGGGGTGGGGATCCTACAATGAGCAGTTCTTC. This sequence encodes CASKGWGSYNEQFF.

With regard to this clone: It is likely a read error: a sequence one base away is far more abundant. The V and J genes are TRBV5-1 and TRBJ2-1, with D possibly matching TRBD2 (5 bases). The CDR3 loop spans 17 amino acids. V was pared by 0 bases and J by 4 bases, with 17 bases between. The V gene's germline CDR1 is SGHRS and CDR2 YFSETQ. CDR3 in amino acids: CASSLARSRVKYNEQFF. CDR3 bases: TGCGCCAGCAGCTTGGCCAGATCGCGGGTTAAATACAATGAGCAGTTCTTC.